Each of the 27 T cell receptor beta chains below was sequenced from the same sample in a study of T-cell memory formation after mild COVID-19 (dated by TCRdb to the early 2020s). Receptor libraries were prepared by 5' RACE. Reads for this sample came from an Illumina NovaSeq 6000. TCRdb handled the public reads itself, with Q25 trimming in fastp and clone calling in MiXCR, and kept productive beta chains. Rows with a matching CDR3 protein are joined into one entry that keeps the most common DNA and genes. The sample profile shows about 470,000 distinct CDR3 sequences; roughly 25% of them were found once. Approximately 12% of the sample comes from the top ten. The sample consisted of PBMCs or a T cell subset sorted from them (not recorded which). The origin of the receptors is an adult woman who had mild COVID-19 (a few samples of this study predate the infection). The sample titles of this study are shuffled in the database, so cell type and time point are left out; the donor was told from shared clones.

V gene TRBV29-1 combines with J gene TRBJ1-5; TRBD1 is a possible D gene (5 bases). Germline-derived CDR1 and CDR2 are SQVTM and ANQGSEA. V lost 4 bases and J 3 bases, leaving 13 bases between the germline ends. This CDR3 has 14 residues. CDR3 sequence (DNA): TGCAGCGTTGCTTTAGGGGTTTCCAATCAGCCCCAGCATTTT. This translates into CSVALGVSNQPQHF.

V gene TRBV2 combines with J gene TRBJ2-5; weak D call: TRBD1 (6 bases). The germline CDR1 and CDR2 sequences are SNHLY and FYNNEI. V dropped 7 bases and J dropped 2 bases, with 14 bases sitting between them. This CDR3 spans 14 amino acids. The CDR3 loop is CASNPGQIQETQYF. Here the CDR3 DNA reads TGTGCCAGCAACCCGGGACAAATACAAGAGACCCAGTACTTC.

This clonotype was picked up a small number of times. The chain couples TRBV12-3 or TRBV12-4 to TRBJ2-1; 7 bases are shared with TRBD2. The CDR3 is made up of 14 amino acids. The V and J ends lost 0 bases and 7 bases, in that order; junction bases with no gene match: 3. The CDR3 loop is CASSLAAGWNEQFF. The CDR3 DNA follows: TGTGCCAGCAGTTTAGCAGCGGGGTGGAATGAGCAGTTCTTC.

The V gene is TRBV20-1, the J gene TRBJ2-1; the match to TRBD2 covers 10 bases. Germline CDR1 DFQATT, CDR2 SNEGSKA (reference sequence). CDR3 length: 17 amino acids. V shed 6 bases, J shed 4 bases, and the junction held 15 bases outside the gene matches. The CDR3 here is CSARVLAGSTLYNEQFF. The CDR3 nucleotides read TGCAGTGCCCGAGTACTAGCGGGATCAACCCTGTACAATGAGCAGTTCTTC.

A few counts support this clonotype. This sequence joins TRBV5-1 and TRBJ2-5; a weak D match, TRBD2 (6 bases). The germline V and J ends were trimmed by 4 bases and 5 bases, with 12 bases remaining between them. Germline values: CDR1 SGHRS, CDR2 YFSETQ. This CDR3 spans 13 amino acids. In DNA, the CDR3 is TGCGCCAGCAGCCCGTCGGCGGGGGAGACCCAGTACTTC. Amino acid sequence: CASSPSAGETQYF. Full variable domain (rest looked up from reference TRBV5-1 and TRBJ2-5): KAGVTQTPRYLIKTRGQQVTLSCSPISGHRSVSWYQQTPGQGLQFLFEYFSETQRNKGNFPGRFSGRQFSNSRSEMNVSTLELGDSALYLCASSPSAGETQYFGPGTRLLVL.

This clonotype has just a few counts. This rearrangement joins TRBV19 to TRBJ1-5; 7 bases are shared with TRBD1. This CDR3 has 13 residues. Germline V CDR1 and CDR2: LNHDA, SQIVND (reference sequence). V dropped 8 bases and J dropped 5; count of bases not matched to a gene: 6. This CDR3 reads CASSQGLDQPQHF. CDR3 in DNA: TGTGCCAGTTCACAGGGGTTAGATCAGCCCCAGCATTTT.

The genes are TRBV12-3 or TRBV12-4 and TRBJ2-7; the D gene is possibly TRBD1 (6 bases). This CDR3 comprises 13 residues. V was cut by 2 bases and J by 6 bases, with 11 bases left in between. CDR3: CASSLTGNGEQYF. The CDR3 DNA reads TGTGCCAGCAGTTTAACAGGGAACGGCGAGCAGTACTTC.

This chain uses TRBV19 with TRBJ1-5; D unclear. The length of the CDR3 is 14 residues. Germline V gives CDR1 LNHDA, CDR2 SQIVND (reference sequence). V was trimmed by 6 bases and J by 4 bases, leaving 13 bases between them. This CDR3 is CASRYWRSNQPQHF. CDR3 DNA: TGTGCCAGTAGATATTGGAGGTCGAATCAGCCCCAGCATTTT.

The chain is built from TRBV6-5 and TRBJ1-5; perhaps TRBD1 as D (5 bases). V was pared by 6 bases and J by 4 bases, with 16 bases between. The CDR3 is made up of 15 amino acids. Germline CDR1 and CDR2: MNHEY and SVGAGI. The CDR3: CASRPWRRGNQPQHF. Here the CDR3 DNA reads TGTGCCAGCAGACCCTGGAGGCGGGGGAATCAGCCCCAGCATTTT.

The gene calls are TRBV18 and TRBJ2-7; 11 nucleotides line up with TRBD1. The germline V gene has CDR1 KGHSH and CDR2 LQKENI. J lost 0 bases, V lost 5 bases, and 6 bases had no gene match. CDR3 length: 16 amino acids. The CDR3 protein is CASSLTGTGGSYEQYF. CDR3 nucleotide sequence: TGTGCCAGCTCATTGACCGGGACAGGGGGCTCCTACGAGCAGTACTTC.

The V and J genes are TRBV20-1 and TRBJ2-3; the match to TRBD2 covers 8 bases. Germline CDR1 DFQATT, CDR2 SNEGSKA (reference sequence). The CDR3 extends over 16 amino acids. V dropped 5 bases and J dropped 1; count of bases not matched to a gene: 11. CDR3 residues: CSASSGYHLGTDTQYF. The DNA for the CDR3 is TGCAGTGCTTCTAGCGGGTACCACTTGGGCACAGATACGCAGTATTTT.

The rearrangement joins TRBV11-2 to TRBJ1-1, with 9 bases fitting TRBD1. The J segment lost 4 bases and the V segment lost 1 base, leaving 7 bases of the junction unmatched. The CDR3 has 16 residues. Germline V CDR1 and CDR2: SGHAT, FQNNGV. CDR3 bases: TGTGCCAGCAGCTTAGGGGACAGGGATATAGGCACTGAAGCTTTCTTT. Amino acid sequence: CASSLGDRDIGTEAFF.

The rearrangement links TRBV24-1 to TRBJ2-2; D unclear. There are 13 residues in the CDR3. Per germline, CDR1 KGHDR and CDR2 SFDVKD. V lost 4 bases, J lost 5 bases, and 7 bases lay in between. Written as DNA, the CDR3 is TGTGCCACCAGTGAGGACCCTACCGGGGAGCTGTTTTTT. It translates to CATSEDPTGELFF.

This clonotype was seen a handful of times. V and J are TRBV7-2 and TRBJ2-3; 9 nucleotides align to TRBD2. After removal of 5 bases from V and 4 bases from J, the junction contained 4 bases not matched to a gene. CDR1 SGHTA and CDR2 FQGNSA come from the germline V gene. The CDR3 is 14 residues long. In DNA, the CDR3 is TGTGCCAGCAGCCCGGGACTAGCATCAGATACGCAGTATTTT. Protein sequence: CASSPGLASDTQYF.

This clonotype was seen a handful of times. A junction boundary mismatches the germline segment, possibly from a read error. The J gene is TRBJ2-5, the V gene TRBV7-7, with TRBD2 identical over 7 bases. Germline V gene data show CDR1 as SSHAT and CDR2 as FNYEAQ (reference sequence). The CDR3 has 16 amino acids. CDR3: CASSLALAGVGETQYF. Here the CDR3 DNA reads TGTGCTAGCAGCTTAGCTCTTGCGGGAGTAGGAGAGACCCAGTACTTC.

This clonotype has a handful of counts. The CDR3 DNA is TGCAGTGCTAGAGCTTCGGACAGGGGAAATTCACCCCTCCACTTT. Translating gives CSARASDRGNSPLHF. The V gene is TRBV20-1, the J gene TRBJ1-6; the match to TRBD1 covers 9 bases. V lost 1 base, J lost 7 bases, and 5 bases stayed unmatched. Germline V gives CDR1 DFQATT, CDR2 SNEGSKA (reference sequence). The CDR3 has 15 amino acids.

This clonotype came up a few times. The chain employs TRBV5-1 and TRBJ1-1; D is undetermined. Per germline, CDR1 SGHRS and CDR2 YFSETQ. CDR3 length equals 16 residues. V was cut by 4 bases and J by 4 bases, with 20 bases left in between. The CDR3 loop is CASSADPGTLSTEAFF. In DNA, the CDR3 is TGCGCCAGCAGCGCCGACCCGGGAACATTGAGCACTGAAGCTTTCTTT. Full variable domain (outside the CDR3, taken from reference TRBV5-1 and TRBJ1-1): KAGVTQTPRYLIKTRGQQVTLSCSPISGHRSVSWYQQTPGQGLQFLFEYFSETQRNKGNFPGRFSGRQFSNSRSEMNVSTLELGDSALYLCASSADPGTLSTEAFFGQGTRLTVV.

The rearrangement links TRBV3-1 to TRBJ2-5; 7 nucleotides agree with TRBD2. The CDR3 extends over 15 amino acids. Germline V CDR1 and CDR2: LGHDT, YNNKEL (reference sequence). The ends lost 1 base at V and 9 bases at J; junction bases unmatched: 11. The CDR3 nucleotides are TGTGCCAGCAGCCAAGTTAAGGGCAGGGAGGGATCCCAGTACTTC. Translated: CASSQVKGREGSQYF.

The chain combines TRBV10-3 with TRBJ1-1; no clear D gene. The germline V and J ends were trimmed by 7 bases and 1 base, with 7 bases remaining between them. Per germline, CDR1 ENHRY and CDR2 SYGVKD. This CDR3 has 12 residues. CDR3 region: CAIKLENTEAFF. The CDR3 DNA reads TGTGCCATCAAGTTGGAGAACACTGAAGCTTTCTTT.

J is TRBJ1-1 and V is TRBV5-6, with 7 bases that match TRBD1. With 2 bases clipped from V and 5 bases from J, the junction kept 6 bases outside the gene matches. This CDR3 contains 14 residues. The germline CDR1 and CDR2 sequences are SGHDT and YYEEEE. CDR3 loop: CASSFDRAGTEAFF. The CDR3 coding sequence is TGTGCCAGCAGCTTTGACAGGGCAGGTACTGAAGCTTTCTTT.

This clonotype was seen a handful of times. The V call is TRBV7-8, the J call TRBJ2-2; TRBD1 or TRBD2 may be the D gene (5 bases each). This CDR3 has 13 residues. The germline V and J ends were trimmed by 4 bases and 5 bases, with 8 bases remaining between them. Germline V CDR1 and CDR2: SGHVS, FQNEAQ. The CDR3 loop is CASSWGSTGELFF. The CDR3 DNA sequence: TGTGCCAGCAGCTGGGGGTCTACCGGGGAGCTGTTTTTT. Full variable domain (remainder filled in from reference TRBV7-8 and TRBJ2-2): GAGVSQSPRYKVAKRGQDVALRCDPISGHVSLFWYQQALGQGPEFLTYFQNEAQLDKSGLPSDRFFAERPEGSVSTLKIQRTQQEDSAVYLCASSWGSTGELFFGEGSRLTVL.

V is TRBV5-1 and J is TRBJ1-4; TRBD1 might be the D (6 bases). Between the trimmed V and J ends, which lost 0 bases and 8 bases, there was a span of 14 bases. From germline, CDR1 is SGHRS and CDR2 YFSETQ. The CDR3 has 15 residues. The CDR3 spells CASSLEGGHGEKLFF. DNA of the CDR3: TGCGCCAGCAGCTTGGAGGGGGGCCATGGAGAAAAACTGTTTTTT.

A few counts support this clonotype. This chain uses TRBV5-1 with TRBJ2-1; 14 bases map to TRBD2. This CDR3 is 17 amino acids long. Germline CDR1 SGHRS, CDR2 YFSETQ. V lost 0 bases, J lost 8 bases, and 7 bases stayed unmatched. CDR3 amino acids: CASSLGSGTSGSYEQFF. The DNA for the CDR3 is TGCGCCAGCAGCTTGGGATCCGGGACTAGCGGGAGCTATGAGCAGTTCTTC.

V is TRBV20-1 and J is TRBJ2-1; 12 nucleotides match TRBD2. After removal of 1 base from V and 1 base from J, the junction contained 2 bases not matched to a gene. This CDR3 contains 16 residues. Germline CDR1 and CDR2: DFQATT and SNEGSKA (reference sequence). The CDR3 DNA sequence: TGCAGTGCTAGAGCCGGACTAGCGGGATCCTACAATGAGCAGTTCTTC. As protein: CSARAGLAGSYNEQFF.

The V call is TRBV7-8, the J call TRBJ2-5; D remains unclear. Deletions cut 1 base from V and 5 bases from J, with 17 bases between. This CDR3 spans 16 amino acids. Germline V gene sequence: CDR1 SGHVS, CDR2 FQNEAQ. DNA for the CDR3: TGTGCCAGCAGCTTAGTCTCGCCTCCGGGTGGGGAGACCCAGTACTTC. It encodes CASSLVSPPGGETQYF.

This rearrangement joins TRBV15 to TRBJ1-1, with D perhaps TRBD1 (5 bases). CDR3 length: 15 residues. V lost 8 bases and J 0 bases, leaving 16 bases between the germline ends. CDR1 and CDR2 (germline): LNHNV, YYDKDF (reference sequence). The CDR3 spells CATSGERGMNTEAFF. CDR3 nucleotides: TGTGCCACCTCCGGGGAAAGGGGAATGAACACTGAAGCTTTCTTT.

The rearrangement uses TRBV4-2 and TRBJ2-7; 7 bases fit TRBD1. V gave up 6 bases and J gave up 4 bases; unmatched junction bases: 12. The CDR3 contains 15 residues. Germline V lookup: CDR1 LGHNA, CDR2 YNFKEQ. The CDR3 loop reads CASSGPGQSPYEQYF. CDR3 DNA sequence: TGTGCCAGCAGTGGACCGGGACAGAGCCCTTACGAGCAGTACTTC.